Below, one T cell receptor beta chain is given with its context. The antigen remains unidentified. This sample stems from a study of CD8 T cells in ankylosing spondylitis. Notes on the study in general: Seemingly characteristic of ankylosing spondylitis blood was a TCR beta motif consisting of fewer than 10 highly homologous variants.

It was by quantitative 5'-RACE with molecular barcodes that TCR beta libraries were made. TCRdb itself ran the 5' RACE reads through MiXCR, one entry per CDR3 protein. The table shows over 110,000 distinct CDR3 sequences, with roughly 8% occurring only once. The CDR3 contains 15 residues. Trimming shortened V by 0 bases and J by 8 bases, and 14 bases separated the two germline ends. Germline V gene data show CDR1 as KGHSY and CDR2 as FQNENV. Sample: synovial fluid, either unsorted or a sorted T cell fraction (not recorded which). The clonotype comes from a male donor with ankylosing spondylitis. The chain links TRBV16 to TRBJ2-4; D might be TRBD2 (5 bases). CDR3 sequence (DNA): TGTGCCAGCAGCCAATCGGCACAGTACGGGGACATTCAGTACTTC. Amino acids: CASSQSAQYGDIQYF.